The text below deals with one TCR beta chain. Its antigen is currently unknown. TCRdb keeps only in-frame clones here, not all; method: immunoSEQ multiplex PCR. The data contain nearly 1 million clones, less than 85% of them singletons. The V gene lost 2 bases and the J gene lost 2 bases, with 15 bases spanning the gap. This CDR3 is built from 17 residues. Germline V gene sequence: CDR1 KGHSH, CDR2 LQKENI. The sample belongs to a study of shared clonotypes between healthy human individuals. Study-wide results and caveats: In the sorted subsets, rarefaction showed sequencing was incomplete despite large depth. Naive CD4 clonotype sharing across a few donors was around 5%.

The origin of this receptor is a man younger than 35 in good health. Material for sequencing was memory CD4+ T cells sorted from blood. Subset indicated: CD45RA-negative fraction. V usage is TRBV18 and J usage is TRBJ1-4; D not certain. CDR3 sequence: CASSPMTSRETNEKLFF. DNA for the CDR3: TGTGCCAGCTCACCAATGACCTCCCGAGAGACTAATGAAAAACTGTTTTTT.